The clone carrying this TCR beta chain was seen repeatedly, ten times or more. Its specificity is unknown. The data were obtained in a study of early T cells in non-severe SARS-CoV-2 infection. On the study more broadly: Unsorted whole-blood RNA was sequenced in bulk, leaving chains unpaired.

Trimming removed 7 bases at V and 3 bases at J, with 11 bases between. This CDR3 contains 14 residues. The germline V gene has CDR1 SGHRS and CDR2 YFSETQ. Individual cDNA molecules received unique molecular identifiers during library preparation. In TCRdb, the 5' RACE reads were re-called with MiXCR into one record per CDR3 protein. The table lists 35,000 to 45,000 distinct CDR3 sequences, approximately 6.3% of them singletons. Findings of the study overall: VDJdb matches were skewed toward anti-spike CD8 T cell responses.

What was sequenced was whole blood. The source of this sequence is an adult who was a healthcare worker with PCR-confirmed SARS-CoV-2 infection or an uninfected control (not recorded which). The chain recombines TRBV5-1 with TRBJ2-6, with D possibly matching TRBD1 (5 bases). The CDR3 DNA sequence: TGCGCCAGCTCCCAGGGTCATGGGGCCAACGTCCTGACTTTC. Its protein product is CASSQGHGANVLTF.